Sequencing of this T cell receptor beta chain was carried out in a study of T cells in Graves' hyperthyroidism and ophthalmopathy. This clonotype was observed at least ten times. CDR3 length: 11 amino acids. Trimming took off 10 bases at V and 4 bases at J, with 7 bases between the two ends. The germline V gene encodes CDR1 MNHNS and CDR2 SASEGT. It was RNA transcripts that yielded the amplified TCR beta CDR3 regions. Primed by the HTBI set, a first-round RT-PCR was run on the TCR CDR3. TCRdb redid the calling of the multiplex PCR reads with MiXCR, one entry per CDR3 protein. The sample holds around 480,000 distinct CDR3 sequences, approximately 15% seen once.

The chain couples TRBV6-1 to TRBJ2-2; the D is unclear. This TCR came from a woman aged 18-30 years with Graves' hyperthyroidism. The sequenced material came from blood. The CDR3 DNA follows: TGTGCCACCTTCACCACCGGGGAGCTGTTTTTT. It yields the protein CATFTTGELFF.